This TCR beta chain is drawn from a study of blood T cell repertoires in COVID-19 (dated by TCRdb to the early 2020s). Study-level background: Collaborator samples came from the United States, Italy and Spain and covered acute and convalescent phases of COVID-19. The material from the prospective study consisted of cDNA or gDNA derived from T cells, B-cell-depleted T cells, or PBMCs. The dataset comprised deeply sampled blood TCRbeta repertoires from subjects exposed to, actively infected with, or recovered from COVID-19. The repertoires were released in a freely available public database meant as a resource for research on the immune response to SARS-CoV-2. The samples were drawn from two sources: the first 160 participants of the ongoing ImmuneRACE study, and approximately 1,300 subjects contributed by 6 global collaborators. A de-identified subject ID, COVID-19 status, age in years and sex were almost always included in the sample metadata. Where available, HLA class I and class II types were taken from metadata supplied by the sample provider and were not determined by assay-based typing.

V is cut by 2 bases and J by 4 bases, and the space between the germline ends is 12 bases. CDR1 and CDR2 are read off the germline V gene as SGHRS and YFSETQ. The CDR3, cysteine through phenylalanine, is 14 amino acids long. Here the CDR3 DNA is all that survives: 42 bases in frame from base 1. The collaborating institutions used their own protocols to collect whole blood in K2EDTA tubes. For TCRbeta analysis, collaborators shipped samples as frozen whole blood, isolated PBMCs, or DNA extracted from either of those sample types. The immunoSEQ Assay, a bias-controlled multiplex PCR, was used to amplify TCRbeta CDR3 regions from genomic DNA. The study's own analysis went as follows. The number of nucleated cells in each sample was estimated from the amplification of reference gene primers within the assay. To quantify the absolute abundance of each unique TCRbeta CDR3 rearrangement, sequence reads were collapsed and filtered. For each sample, productive Simpson clonality was calculated as the square root of Simpson's diversity index over productive rearrangements. Imported from immuneACCESS, the table was reduced by TCRdb to in-frame sequences with V and J called. These copies leave out some clones; in studies compared against another copy, an unresolved V gene accounts for under half, and the cause of the remainder is not known. V and J calls plus clone size are reproduced from that table; the DNA served to infer D and trimming. For this sample the table gives under 150,000 clones, of which 88% were detected only once. Around 26% of the sample rests with the top ten.

To note about this clone: Its antigen has not been determined. Nothing much larger sits one base from this clone, and base qualities are not available.

What the research found in general, with its limitations: How much clinical and demographic metadata was included differed by source and by participant, and the metadata was provided uncurated.

Recombination connected TRBV5-1 to TRBJ1-1; matching of 5 bases hints at TRBD1 as the D gene. The clonotype was recovered from a human donor in a cohort sampled during active COVID-19. The sample taken for sequencing was peripheral blood. At the DNA level, the sequence is TGCGCCAGCAGCTTTGGGGGGAGAGTCACTGAAGCTTTCTTT. Its protein is CASSFGGRVTEAFF.